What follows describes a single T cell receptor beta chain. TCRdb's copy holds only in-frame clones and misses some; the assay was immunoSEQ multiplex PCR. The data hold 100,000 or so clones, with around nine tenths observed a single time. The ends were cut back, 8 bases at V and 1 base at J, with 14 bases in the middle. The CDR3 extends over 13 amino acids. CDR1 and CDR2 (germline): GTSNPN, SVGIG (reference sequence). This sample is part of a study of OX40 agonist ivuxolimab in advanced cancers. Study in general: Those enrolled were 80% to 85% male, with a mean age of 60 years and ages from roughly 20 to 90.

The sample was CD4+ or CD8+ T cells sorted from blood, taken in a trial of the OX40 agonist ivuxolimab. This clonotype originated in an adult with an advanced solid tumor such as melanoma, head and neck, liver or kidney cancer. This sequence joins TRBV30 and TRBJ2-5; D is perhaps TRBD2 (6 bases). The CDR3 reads CARARDFQETQYF. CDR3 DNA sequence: TGTGCCCGCGCCAGGGACTTCCAAGAGACCCAGTACTTC.